A single sample is the source of the 13 T cell receptor beta chains below, sequenced in a study of blood T cell repertoires in COVID-19. Measured with immunoSEQ multiplex PCR; TCRdb has only the in-frame clones, and not every one. Of approximately 300,000 clones in the sample, roughly 90% are singletons; the top ten hold 18%. The sequenced sample was PBMCs or T cells enriched from blood (not recorded which). These TCRs come from a woman aged 30 to 39 who had recovered from COVID-19.

The CDR3, as DNA: TGTGCCAGCAGAAGCGGGGGGGCAGTCAATGAGCAGTTCTTC. Its translation is CASRSGGAVNEQFF. This chain connects TRBV2 to TRBJ2-1; 10 nucleotides agree with TRBD2. This CDR3 comprises 14 residues. V lost 6 bases to trimming and J lost 6 bases; unmatched junction nucleotides: 5. Looked up from germline, CDR1 is SNHLY and CDR2 is FYNNEI.

The chain couples TRBV30 to TRBJ2-7; TRBD2 is a possible D gene (5 bases). CDR3 length: 11 residues. The V and J ends lost 7 bases and 3 bases respectively, with 10 bases between them. Germline V lookup: CDR1 GTSNPN, CDR2 SVGIG (reference sequence). The CDR3 coding sequence is TGTGCCTCGGCGGGCGTCTACGAGCAGTACTTC. Translated, it gives CASAGVYEQYF.

This chain uses TRBV10-3 with TRBJ1-2; the D gene is possibly TRBD1 (6 bases). The CDR3 consists of 13 residues. V was clipped by 7 bases and J by 3 bases, with 12 bases between them. Germline V lookup: CDR1 ENHRY, CDR2 SYGVKD. The CDR3 region has the DNA TGTGCCATCACTACATCAGGGGACTATGGCTACACCTTC. Protein: CAITTSGDYGYTF.

This clone has only one observation. This sequence joins TRBV27 and TRBJ2-7; possible D gene TRBD2, 5 bases. This CDR3 comprises 14 residues. V lost 3 bases and J lost 2, with 11 bases in between. The germline V gene encodes CDR1 MNHEY and CDR2 SMNVEV (reference sequence). CDR3 DNA sequence: TGTGCCAGCAGTTTTCGCGGGCCCGCCTACGAGCAGTACTTC. This translates into CASSFRGPAYEQYF.

The CDR3 sequence is CASSLDSINYGYTF. The CDR3 nucleotides read TGTGCCAGCAGTCTGGACAGTATTAACTATGGCTACACCTTC. V is TRBV28 and J is TRBJ1-2, with D tentatively TRBD1 (6 bases). CDR1 is MDHEN and CDR2 is SYDVKM in the germline V gene. This CDR3 is 14 amino acids long. V lost 5 bases and J 1 base, leaving 11 bases between the germline ends.

The chain couples TRBV5-1 to TRBJ1-1, with TRBD1 identical over 7 bases. This CDR3 region has 14 residues. Germline CDR1 is SGHRS and CDR2 is YFSETQ. V lost 0 bases and J lost 3; bases outside the gene matches: 2. CDR3 amino acids: CASSLGGGDTEAFF. CDR3 in DNA: TGCGCCAGCAGCTTGGGAGGGGGCGACACTGAAGCTTTCTTT.

The CDR3 protein is CASSLYGSGDTGELFF. In DNA form, the CDR3 reads TGCGCCAGCAGCTTATATGGTTCCGGGGACACCGGGGAGCTGTTTTTT. V and J are TRBV5-1 and TRBJ2-2; possibly TRBD2 for D (5 bases). CDR1 and CDR2 from the germline V gene are SGHRS and YFSETQ. Between the trimmed V and J ends, which lost 2 bases and 3 bases, there was a span of 14 bases. This CDR3 has 16 amino acids.

The V gene is TRBV3-1 (or the pseudogene TRBV3-2), the J gene TRBJ2-5; perhaps TRBD2 as D (6 bases). Trimming shortened V by 1 base and J by 12 bases, and 18 bases separated the two germline ends. The CDR3 length is 14 residues. Per germline, CDR1 LGHDT and CDR2 YNNKEL (reference sequence). CDR3 region: CASSQGVAGFSKYF. In DNA, the CDR3 is TGTGCCAGCAGCCAAGGAGTGGCGGGGTTTTCGAAGTACTTC.

The chain recombines TRBV30 with TRBJ2-2; maybe TRBD1 (6 bases). Trimming cost V 3 bases and J 1 base, with 6 bases left between them. The germline V gene encodes CDR1 GTSNPN and CDR2 SVGIG (reference sequence). The CDR3 is 13 amino acids. Here the CDR3 reads CAWRGGNTGELFF. The DNA of the CDR3 is TGTGCCTGGAGAGGGGGGAACACCGGGGAGCTGTTTTTT. The full variable domain, its missing parts supplied by reference TRBV30 and TRBJ2-2, is SQTIHQWPATLVQPVGSPLSLECTVEGTSNPNLYWYRQAAGRGLQLLFYSVGIGQISSEVPQNLSASRPQDRQFILSSKKLLLSDSGFYLCAWRGGNTGELFFGEGSRLTVL.

This clone was counted between two and nine times. This chain uses TRBV24-1 with TRBJ2-1, with a tentative D call TRBD1 (6 bases). Germline CDR1 KGHDR, CDR2 SFDVKD. The V gene lost 5 bases and the J gene lost 7 bases, with 17 bases spanning the gap. The CDR3 has 15 amino acids. The CDR3 spells CATSGKGDPKNEQFF. The DNA of the CDR3 is TGTGCCACCAGTGGGAAGGGGGACCCGAAAAATGAGCAGTTCTTC.

This chain connects TRBV12-1 to TRBJ1-2; the table calls TRBD1, which could not be checked here. TRBV12-1 is annotated as a pseudogene. This CDR3 is 15 amino acids long. In DNA form, the CDR3 reads TGTGCCAGCAGCGCGGGACAGGGACCAAACTATGGCTACACCTTC. This translates into CASSAGQGPNYGYTF.

The chain carries TRBV7-8 and TRBJ2-7; D perhaps matches TRBD2 (6 bases). Germline CDR1 reads SGHVS; CDR2 reads FQNEAQ. Trimming cost V 5 bases and J 3 bases, with 17 bases left between them. This CDR3 spans 15 amino acids. The CDR3 bases are TGTGCCAGCAGCCCCGGGCGGGGTTGGGACTACGAGCAGTACTTC. This encodes CASSPGRGWDYEQYF.

The chain employs TRBV19 and TRBJ1-5, with 8 positions matching TRBD1. Germline V lookup: CDR1 LNHDA, CDR2 SQIVND (reference sequence). The CDR3 spans 16 residues. J gave up 6 bases and V 3 bases, and 10 bases lay outside the gene matches. CDR3 loop: CASSILSGQGRQPQHF. As DNA, the CDR3 is TGTGCCAGTAGTATCCTTTCTGGACAGGGTCGTCAGCCCCAGCATTTT.